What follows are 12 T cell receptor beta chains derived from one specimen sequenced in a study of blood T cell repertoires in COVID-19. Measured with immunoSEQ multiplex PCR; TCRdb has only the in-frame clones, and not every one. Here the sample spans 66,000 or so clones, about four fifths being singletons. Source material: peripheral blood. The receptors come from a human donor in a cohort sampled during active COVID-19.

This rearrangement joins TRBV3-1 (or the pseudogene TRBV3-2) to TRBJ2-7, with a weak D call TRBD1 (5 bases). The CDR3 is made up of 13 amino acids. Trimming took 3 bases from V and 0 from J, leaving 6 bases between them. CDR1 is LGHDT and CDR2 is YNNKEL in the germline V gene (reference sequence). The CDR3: CASSHRGSYEQYF. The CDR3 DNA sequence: TGTGCCAGCAGCCATAGGGGCTCCTACGAGCAGTACTTC.

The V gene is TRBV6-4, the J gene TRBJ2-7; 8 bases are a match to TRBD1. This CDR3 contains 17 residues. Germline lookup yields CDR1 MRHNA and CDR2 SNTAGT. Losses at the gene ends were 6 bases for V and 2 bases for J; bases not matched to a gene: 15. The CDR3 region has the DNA TGTGCCAGCAGAGAGGGGACAGGTGGGTCATCAACCTACGAGCAGTACTTC. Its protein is CASREGTGGSSTYEQYF.

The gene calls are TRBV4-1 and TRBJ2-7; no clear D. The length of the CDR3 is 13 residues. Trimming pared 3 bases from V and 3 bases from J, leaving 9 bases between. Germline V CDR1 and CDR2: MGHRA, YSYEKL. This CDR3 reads CASSHGSSYEQYF. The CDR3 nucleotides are TGCGCCAGCAGCCATGGATCTAGCTACGAGCAGTACTTC.

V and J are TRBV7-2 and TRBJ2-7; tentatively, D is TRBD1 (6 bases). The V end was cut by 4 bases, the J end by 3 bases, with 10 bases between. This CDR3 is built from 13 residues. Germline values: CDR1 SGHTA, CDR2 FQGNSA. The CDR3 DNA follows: TGTGCCAGCAGCTCGGACAGTTACTACGAGCAGTACTTC. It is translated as CASSSDSYYEQYF.

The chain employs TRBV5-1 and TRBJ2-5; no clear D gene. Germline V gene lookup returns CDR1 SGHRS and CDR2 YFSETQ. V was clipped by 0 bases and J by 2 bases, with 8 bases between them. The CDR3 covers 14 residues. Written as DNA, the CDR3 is TGCGCCAGCAGCTTGGCCTCGGAGCAAGAGACCCAGTACTTC. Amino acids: CASSLASEQETQYF.

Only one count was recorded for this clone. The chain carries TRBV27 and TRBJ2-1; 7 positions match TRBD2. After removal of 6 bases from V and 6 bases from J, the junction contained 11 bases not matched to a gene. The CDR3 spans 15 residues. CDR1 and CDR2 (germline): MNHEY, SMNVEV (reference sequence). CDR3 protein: CASRVREARFNEQFF. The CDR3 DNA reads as TGTGCCAGCAGGGTTCGGGAGGCTCGGTTCAATGAGCAGTTCTTC.

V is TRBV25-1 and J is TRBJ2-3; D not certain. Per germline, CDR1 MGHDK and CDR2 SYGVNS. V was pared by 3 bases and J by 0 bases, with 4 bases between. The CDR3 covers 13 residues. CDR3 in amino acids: CASSDYSTDTQYF. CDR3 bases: TGTGCCAGCAGTGACTACAGCACAGATACGCAGTATTTT.

CDR3 in DNA: TGCAGCGTTGAAGTCGGGGTCTACGAGCAGTACTTC. Translation: CSVEVGVYEQYF. The chain uses TRBV29-1 and TRBJ2-7; the D gene is possibly TRBD2 (5 bases). Per germline, CDR1 SQVTM and CDR2 ANQGSEA. The CDR3 consists of 12 residues. Trimming took off 1 base at V and 3 bases at J, with 7 bases between the two ends.

The CDR3 is CASSVGGSGAPRNEQFF. The CDR3 nucleotides read TGTGCCAGCAGCGTAGGTGGTAGCGGGGCCCCTAGGAATGAGCAGTTCTTC. V gene TRBV9 combines with J gene TRBJ2-1; 8 nucleotides match TRBD2. This CDR3 spans 17 amino acids. Trimming removed 0 bases from V and 7 bases from J; junction bases left unmatched: 12. Germline V gene data show CDR1 as SGDLS and CDR2 as YYNGEE.

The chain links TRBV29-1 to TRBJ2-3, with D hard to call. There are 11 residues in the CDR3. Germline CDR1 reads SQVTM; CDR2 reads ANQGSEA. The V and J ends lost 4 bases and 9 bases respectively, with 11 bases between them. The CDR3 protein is CSVVEPGTQYF. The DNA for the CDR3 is TGCAGCGTTGTCGAGCCCGGGACGCAGTATTTT.

The CDR3 loop is CASTKGLVNTGELFF. The CDR3 bases are TGTGCCAGCACCAAGGGACTAGTAAATACCGGGGAGCTGTTTTTT. This chain links TRBV7-9 with TRBJ2-2; 8 bases fit TRBD2. J gave up 5 bases and V 7 bases, and 9 bases lay outside the gene matches. Per the germline V gene, CDR1 is SEHNR and CDR2 is FQNEAQ (reference sequence). The CDR3 totals 15 residues. Using reference TRBV7-9 and TRBJ2-2 for the parts outside the CDR3, the full variable domain is DTGVSQNPRHKITKRGQNVTFRCDPISEHNRLYWYRQTLGQGPEFLTYFQNEAQLEKSRLLSDRFSAERPKGSFSTLEIQRTEQGDSAMYLCASTKGLVNTGELFFGEGSRLTVL.

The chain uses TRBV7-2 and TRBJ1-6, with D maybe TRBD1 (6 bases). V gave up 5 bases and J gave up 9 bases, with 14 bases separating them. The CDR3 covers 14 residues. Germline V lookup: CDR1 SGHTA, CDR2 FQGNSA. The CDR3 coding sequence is TGTGCCAGCAGCAACAGGGTTGCAAGTTCACCCCTCCACTTT. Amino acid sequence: CASSNRVASSPLHF. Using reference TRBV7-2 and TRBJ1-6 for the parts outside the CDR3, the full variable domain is GAGVSQSPSNKVTEKGKDVELRCDPISGHTALYWYRQSLGQGLEFLIYFQGNSAPDKSGLPSDRFSAERTGGSVSTLTIQRTQQEDSAVYLCASSNRVASSPLHFGNGTRLTVT.